The clone carrying this T cell receptor beta chain was detected only once. The antigen is not known. The table came from immunoSEQ multiplex PCR; TCRdb's copy has only in-frame clones and leaves some out. The table shows more than 150,000 clones, with about 92% occurring only once. This sample was taken from a study of T cell responses to AZD1222 COVID-19 vaccine. Study results and caveats: Once two AZD1222 doses were given, Spike-specific TCR breadth and depth went up. Samples come after the peak T cell response, not at day 14.

The CDR3 runs 14 residues. V was pared by 8 bases and J by 1 base, with 12 bases between. The germline V gene encodes CDR1 SNHLY and CDR2 FYNNEI. Sample: peripheral blood, taken on day 0 of AZD1222 vaccination. This clonotype was sampled from an adult in good health. This chain links TRBV2 with TRBJ2-1; D may be TRBD1 or TRBD2 (6 bases each). The CDR3 nucleotides read TGTGCCAGCGGGGGGCCTGCTTCCTACAATGAGCAGTTCTTC. Amino acids: CASGGPASYNEQFF.